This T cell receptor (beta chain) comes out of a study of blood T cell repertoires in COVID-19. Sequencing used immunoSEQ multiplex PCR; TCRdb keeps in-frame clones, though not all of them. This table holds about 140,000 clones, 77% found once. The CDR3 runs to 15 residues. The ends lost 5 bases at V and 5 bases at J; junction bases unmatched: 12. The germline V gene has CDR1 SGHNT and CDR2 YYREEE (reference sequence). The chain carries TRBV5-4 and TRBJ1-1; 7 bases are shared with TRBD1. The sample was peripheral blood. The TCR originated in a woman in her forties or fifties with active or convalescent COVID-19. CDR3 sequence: CASRVWGRGDTEAFF. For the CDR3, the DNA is TGTGCCAGCAGGGTGTGGGGCAGGGGGGATACTGAAGCTTTCTTT.